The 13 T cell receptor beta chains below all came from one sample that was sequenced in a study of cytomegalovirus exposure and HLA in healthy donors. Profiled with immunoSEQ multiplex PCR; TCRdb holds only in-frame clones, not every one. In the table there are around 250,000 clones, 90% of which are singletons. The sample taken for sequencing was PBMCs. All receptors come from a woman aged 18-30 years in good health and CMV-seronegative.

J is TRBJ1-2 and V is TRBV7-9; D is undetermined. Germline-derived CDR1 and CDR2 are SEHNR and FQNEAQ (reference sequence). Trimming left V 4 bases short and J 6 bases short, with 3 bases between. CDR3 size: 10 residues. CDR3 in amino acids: CASSSDGYTF. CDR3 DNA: TGTGCCAGCAGCTCGGATGGCTACACCTTC.

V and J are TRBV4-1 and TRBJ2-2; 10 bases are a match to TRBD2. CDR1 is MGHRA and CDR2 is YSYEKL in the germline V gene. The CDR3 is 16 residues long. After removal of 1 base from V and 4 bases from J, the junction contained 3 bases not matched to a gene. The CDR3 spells CASSQVLAGGTGELFF. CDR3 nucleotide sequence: TGCGCCAGCAGCCAAGTGTTAGCGGGGGGCACCGGGGAGCTGTTTTTT.

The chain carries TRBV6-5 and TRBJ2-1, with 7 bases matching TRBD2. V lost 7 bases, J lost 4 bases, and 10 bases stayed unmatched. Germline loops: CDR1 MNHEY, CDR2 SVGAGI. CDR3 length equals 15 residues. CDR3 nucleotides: TGTGCCAGCACGCCGGGGGGAGGGTTGTACAATGAGCAGTTCTTC. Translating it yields CASTPGGGLYNEQFF.

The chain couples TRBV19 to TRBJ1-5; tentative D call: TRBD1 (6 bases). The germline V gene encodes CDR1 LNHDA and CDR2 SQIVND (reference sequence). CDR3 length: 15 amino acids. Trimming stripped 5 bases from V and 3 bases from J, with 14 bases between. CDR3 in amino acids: CASSPQQGPNQPQHF. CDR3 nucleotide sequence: TGTGCCAGTAGTCCTCAACAGGGTCCCAATCAGCCCCAGCATTTT.

Here the CDR3 DNA reads TGTGCCAGCAGCTTGACTGGCGGGACAGGGGTAAACACCGGGGAGCTGTTTTTT. It codes for CASSLTGGTGVNTGELFF. This chain uses TRBV5-6 with TRBJ2-2; 10 nucleotides agree with TRBD1. The CDR3 runs to 18 residues. The germline V gene has CDR1 SGHDT and CDR2 YYEEEE. J was trimmed by 2 bases and V by 1 base; bases with no gene match: 8.

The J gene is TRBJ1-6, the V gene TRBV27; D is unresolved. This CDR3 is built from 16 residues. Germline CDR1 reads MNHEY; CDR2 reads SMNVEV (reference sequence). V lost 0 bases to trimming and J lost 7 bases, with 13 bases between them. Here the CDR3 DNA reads TGTGCCAGCAGTTTATCCCCGGAGGGCATCAATTCACCCCTCCACTTT. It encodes CASSLSPEGINSPLHF.

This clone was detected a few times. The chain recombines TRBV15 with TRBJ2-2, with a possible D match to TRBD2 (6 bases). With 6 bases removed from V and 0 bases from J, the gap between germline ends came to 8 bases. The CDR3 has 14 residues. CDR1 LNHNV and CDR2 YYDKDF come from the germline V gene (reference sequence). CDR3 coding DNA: TGTGCCACCAGGGGACTCTCGAACACCGGGGAGCTGTTTTTT. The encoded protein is CATRGLSNTGELFF.

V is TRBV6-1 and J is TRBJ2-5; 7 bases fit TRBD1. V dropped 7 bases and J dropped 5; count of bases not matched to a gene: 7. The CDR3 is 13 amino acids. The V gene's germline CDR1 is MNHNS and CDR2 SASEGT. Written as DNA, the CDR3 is TGTGCCAGCATGGACAGGACATGGGAGACCCAGTACTTC. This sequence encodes CASMDRTWETQYF.

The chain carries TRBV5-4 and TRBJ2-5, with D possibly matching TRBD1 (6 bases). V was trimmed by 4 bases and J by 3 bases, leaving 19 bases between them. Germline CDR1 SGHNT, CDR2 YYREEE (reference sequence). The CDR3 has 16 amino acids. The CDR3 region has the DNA TGTGCCAGCAGCCAGCGACAGACAGGAGCTAAAGAGACCCAGTACTTC. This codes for CASSQRQTGAKETQYF.

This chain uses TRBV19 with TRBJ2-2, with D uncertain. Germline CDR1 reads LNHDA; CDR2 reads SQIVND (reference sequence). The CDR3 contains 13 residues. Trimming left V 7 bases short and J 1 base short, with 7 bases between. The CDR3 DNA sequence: TGTGCCAGTAAAACTGAGAACACCGGGGAGCTGTTTTTT. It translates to CASKTENTGELFF.

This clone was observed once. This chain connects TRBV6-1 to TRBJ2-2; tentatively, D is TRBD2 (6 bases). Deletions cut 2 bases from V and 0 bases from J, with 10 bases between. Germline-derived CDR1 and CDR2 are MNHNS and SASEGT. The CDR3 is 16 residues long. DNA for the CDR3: TGTGCCAGCAGTGAACAGGCGGGACCGAACACCGGGGAGCTGTTTTTT. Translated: CASSEQAGPNTGELFF.

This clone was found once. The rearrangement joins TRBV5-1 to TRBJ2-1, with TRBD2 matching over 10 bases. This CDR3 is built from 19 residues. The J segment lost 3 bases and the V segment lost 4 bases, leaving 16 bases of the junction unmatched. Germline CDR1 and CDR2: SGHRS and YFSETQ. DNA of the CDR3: TGCGCCAGCAGCACCCCCCTCCGGGCTAGCGGGGGAGGCTACAATGAGCAGTTCTTC. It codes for CASSTPLRASGGGYNEQFF. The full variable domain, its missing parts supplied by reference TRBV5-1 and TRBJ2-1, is KAGVTQTPRYLIKTRGQQVTLSCSPISGHRSVSWYQQTPGQGLQFLFEYFSETQRNKGNFPGRFSGRQFSNSRSEMNVSTLELGDSALYLCASSTPLRASGGGYNEQFFGPGTRLTVL.

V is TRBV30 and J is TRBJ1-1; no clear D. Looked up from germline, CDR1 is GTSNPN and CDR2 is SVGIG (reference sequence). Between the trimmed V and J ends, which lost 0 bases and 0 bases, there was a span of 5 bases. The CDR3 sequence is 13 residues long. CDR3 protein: CAWSVYMNTEAFF. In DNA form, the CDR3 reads TGTGCCTGGAGTGTCTATATGAACACTGAAGCTTTCTTT.